This passage covers 17 T cell receptor beta chains from one sample sequenced in a study of blood T cell repertoires in COVID-19. Here immunoSEQ multiplex PCR was the method, and the copy in TCRdb shows in-frame clones only, minus some. The sample holds 150,000 or so clones, around 83% seen once. Sequenced sample: PBMCs or T cells enriched from blood (not recorded which). The receptors come from a woman aged 45-65 years in a cohort exposed to, infected with or recovered from COVID-19 (not recorded which).

The sample holds a few counts of this clone. V gene TRBV10-3 combines with J gene TRBJ2-7, with 12 bases that match TRBD2. The germline gives CDR1 ENHRY, CDR2 SYGVKD. CDR3 length: 15 residues. Trimming removed 5 bases from V and 3 bases from J; junction bases left unmatched: 5. CDR3 nucleotide sequence: TGTGCCATCAGTACTAGCGGGAGGCCCTTCTACGAGCAGTACTTC. It codes for CAISTSGRPFYEQYF.

This clone was detected once. The chain is built from TRBV5-1 and TRBJ1-2; D remains ambiguous. CDR1 is SGHRS, CDR2 YFSETQ, per germline. CDR3 size: 14 residues. The V gene lost 1 base and the J gene lost 1 base, with 8 bases spanning the gap. CDR3: CASSLLGSNYGYTF. Here the CDR3 DNA reads TGCGCCAGCAGCTTGCTTGGGAGTAACTATGGCTACACCTTC. Complete variable domain (other parts from reference TRBV5-1 and TRBJ1-2): KAGVTQTPRYLIKTRGQQVTLSCSPISGHRSVSWYQQTPGQGLQFLFEYFSETQRNKGNFPGRFSGRQFSNSRSEMNVSTLELGDSALYLCASSLLGSNYGYTFGSGTRLTVV.

The gene calls are TRBV7-9 and TRBJ2-7; 7 nucleotides align to TRBD1. After removal of 4 bases from V and 0 bases from J, the junction contained 3 bases not matched to a gene. The germline gives CDR1 SEHNR, CDR2 FQNEAQ (reference sequence). The length of the CDR3 is 14 residues. DNA for the CDR3: TGTGCCAGCAGCTCGGGACAGACCTCCTACGAGCAGTACTTC. As protein: CASSSGQTSYEQYF.

This chain joins TRBV19 and TRBJ1-1, with 9 bases identical to TRBD1. This CDR3 has 17 residues. With 6 bases clipped from V and 0 bases from J, the junction kept 11 bases outside the gene matches. CDR1 LNHDA and CDR2 SQIVND come from the germline V gene (reference sequence). CDR3 protein: CASSLTGQGVMNTEAFF. DNA for the CDR3: TGTGCCAGTAGCCTCACGGGACAGGGAGTCATGAACACTGAAGCTTTCTTT.

The chain links TRBV11-2 to TRBJ1-1; D possibly corresponds to TRBD1 (5 bases). Trimming took 4 bases from V and 0 from J, leaving 21 bases between them. This CDR3 contains 18 residues. Germline V gene data show CDR1 as SGHAT and CDR2 as FQNNGV. This CDR3 reads CASSSFDLGGFLNTEAFF. The CDR3 DNA reads as TGTGCCAGCAGCTCCTTCGATCTGGGGGGATTTCTGAACACTGAAGCTTTCTTT.

The rearrangement joins TRBV28 to TRBJ1-2; 7 positions agree with TRBD1. This CDR3 comprises 13 residues. CDR1 and CDR2 from the germline V gene are MDHEN and SYDVKM. J was trimmed by 6 bases and V by 6 bases; bases with no gene match: 7. This chain's CDR3 is CASRTQGRDGYTF. The CDR3 nucleotides are TGTGCCAGCAGAACACAGGGGCGAGATGGCTACACCTTC.

The rearrangement uses TRBV7-2 and TRBJ2-3; 12 nucleotides agree with TRBD1. This CDR3 region has 15 residues. J lost 2 bases, V lost 5 bases, and 2 bases had no gene match. Germline V gene sequence: CDR1 SGHTA, CDR2 FQGNSA. The DNA of the CDR3 is TGTGCCAGCAGCCGGGACAGGGGGCACACAGATACGCAGTATTTT. Protein sequence: CASSRDRGHTDTQYF.

The chain joins TRBV5-1 to TRBJ2-7; 11 nucleotides line up with TRBD2. The CDR3 runs 15 residues. CDR1 and CDR2 (germline): SGHRS, YFSETQ. The V segment lost 4 bases and the J segment 4 bases; nucleotides outside the gene matches: 7. The CDR3 nucleotides read TGCGCCAGCAGCGGGGGGACTAGCGGTGCATACGAGCAGTACTTC. It is translated as CASSGGTSGAYEQYF.

The gene calls are TRBV5-1 and TRBJ1-4, with 7 positions matching TRBD1. V shed 1 base and J 7 bases; nucleotides not matched to a gene: 7. Germline loops: CDR1 SGHRS, CDR2 YFSETQ. The length of the CDR3 is 15 residues. CDR3 residues: CASSLTGQDPEKLFF. For the CDR3, the DNA is TGCGCCAGCAGCTTGACTGGACAGGATCCTGAAAAACTGTTTTTT.

This chain connects TRBV3-1 (or the pseudogene TRBV3-2) to TRBJ1-5, with 7 bases fitting TRBD1. V trimming: 2 bases; J trimming: 2 bases; junction bases outside the gene matches: 12. Germline V gene data show CDR1 as LGHDT and CDR2 as YNNKEL (reference sequence). This CDR3 has 18 amino acids. The CDR3, as DNA: TGTGCCAGCAGCCAACACACAGGGGCCCTAGGGGGCAATCAGCCCCAGCATTTT. The encoded protein is CASSQHTGALGGNQPQHF.

The chain carries TRBV7-3 and TRBJ2-5; TRBD2 matches 11 bases. The germline V gene has CDR1 SGHTA and CDR2 FQGTGA. V dropped 0 bases and J dropped 4; count of bases not matched to a gene: 1. The CDR3 length is 15 residues. CDR3 residues: CASSLTGTSGETQYF. CDR3 nucleotides: TGTGCCAGCAGCTTAACTGGGACTAGCGGAGAGACCCAGTACTTC.

This clone occurred a few times. The chain couples TRBV4-1 to TRBJ1-1; D possibly corresponds to TRBD1 (5 bases). Trimming took off 0 bases at V and 5 bases at J, with 13 bases between the two ends. Germline-derived CDR1 and CDR2 are MGHRA and YSYEKL. The CDR3 has 15 residues. CDR3 nucleotides: TGCGCCAGCAGCCAAGAGGAACAGGCGAGAACTGAAGCTTTCTTT. Its translation: CASSQEEQARTEAFF.

V gene TRBV2 combines with J gene TRBJ1-5; TRBD1 matches at 9 bases. V gave up 6 bases and J gave up 1 base; unmatched junction bases: 13. In germline, CDR1 is SNHLY, CDR2 FYNNEI. The CDR3 loop spans 18 amino acids. CDR3 coding DNA: TGTGCCAGCAGCTACGAACAGGGGGCCAGGGGGAGCAATCAGCCCCAGCATTTT. Its translation: CASSYEQGARGSNQPQHF.

This clone was recorded only once. This sequence joins TRBV18 and TRBJ1-2; no clear D gene. CDR3 length: 17 amino acids. V shed 0 bases and J shed 4 bases, with 18 bases lying between them. Looked up from germline, CDR1 is KGHSH and CDR2 is LQKENI. CDR3: CASSPPSKKDALYGYTF. CDR3 DNA: TGTGCCAGCTCACCACCGTCGAAAAAAGATGCGCTCTATGGCTACACCTTC.

A single count supports this clone. J is TRBJ2-7 and V is TRBV5-1; D may be TRBD2 (5 bases). V lost 4 bases and J 3 bases, leaving 11 bases between the germline ends. The CDR3 loop spans 13 amino acids. The germline V gene encodes CDR1 SGHRS and CDR2 YFSETQ. CDR3 sequence: CASSEPGIYEQYF. The DNA for the CDR3 is TGCGCCAGCAGCGAGCCGGGAATCTACGAGCAGTACTTC. The full variable domain, in which reference TRBV5-1 and TRBJ2-7 provide the parts outside the CDR3, is KAGVTQTPRYLIKTRGQQVTLSCSPISGHRSVSWYQQTPGQGLQFLFEYFSETQRNKGNFPGRFSGRQFSNSRSEMNVSTLELGDSALYLCASSEPGIYEQYFGPGTRLTVT.

This clone was seen a single time. The chain links TRBV9 to TRBJ2-5; weak D call: TRBD1 (6 bases). This CDR3 comprises 14 residues. The germline V and J ends were trimmed by 0 bases and 5 bases, with 11 bases remaining between them. Germline V gene sequence: CDR1 SGDLS, CDR2 YYNGEE. For the CDR3, the DNA is TGTGCCAGCAGCGTAGGGACAGAAGGGGAGACCCAGTACTTC. It codes for CASSVGTEGETQYF.

J is TRBJ1-4 and V is TRBV6-4, with D perhaps matching TRBD1 (6 bases). Germline loops: CDR1 MRHNA, CDR2 SNTAGT. The CDR3 length is 16 residues. The V end lost 2 bases, the J end lost 7 bases, and 17 bases lay between the germline ends. CDR3 DNA: TGTGCCAGCAGTGACCATATATCAGGGGTGAGTGAAAAACTGTTTTTT. Protein sequence: CASSDHISGVSEKLFF.